A single sample is the source of the 13 T cell receptor beta chains below, sequenced in a study of T cell repertoires in cytomegalovirus infection (dated by TCRdb to the late 2010s). Sequencing instrument: Illumina HiSeq 1500. TCRdb itself trimmed the public reads at Q25 with fastp, ran MiXCR and retained productive beta chains. When rows share a CDR3 protein, they turn into one entry using the most common DNA and genes. Present in this sample are approximately 500,000 distinct CDR3 sequences, 15% to 20% of which were seen just once. Of the sample, more than 20% is held by the ten largest clones. The specimen was CD8+ T cells from PBMCs. All receptors come from a human donor in good health (CMV status not recorded). Some clones in this sample may be carry-over from other donors' samples.

This clonotype came up many times. V gene TRBV2 combines with J gene TRBJ1-1; D is unclear. The germline V gene has CDR1 SNHLY and CDR2 FYNNEI. V gave up 3 bases and J gave up 1 base, with 9 bases separating them. The CDR3 extends over 14 amino acids. CDR3 nucleotide sequence: TGTGCCAGCAGTGAGTCACACAAGAACACTGAAGCTTTCTTT. It specifies CASSESHKNTEAFF.

This clonotype was picked up a small number of times. The J gene is TRBJ1-4, the V gene TRBV4-2; the match to TRBD1 covers 9 bases. The junction had 6 bases not matched to a gene; V was cut back by 4 bases and J by 6 bases. Germline V gene sequence: CDR1 LGHNA, CDR2 YNFKEQ. This CDR3 contains 15 residues. In nucleotides, the CDR3 is TGTGCCAGCAGCCCATTACAGGGGGCGTATGAAAAACTGTTTTTT. Translated, it gives CASSPLQGAYEKLFF.

This sequence joins TRBV27 and TRBJ2-1; tentatively, D is TRBD2 (6 bases). Germline-derived CDR1 and CDR2 are MNHEY and SMNVEV (reference sequence). The V end was cut by 6 bases, the J end by 10 bases, with 19 bases between. This CDR3 is 14 amino acids long. The CDR3 nucleotides are TGTGCCAGCAGCCCGGGGGTTGGGTCGGCCGAGCAGTTCTTC. It is translated as CASSPGVGSAEQFF.

Many counts were recorded for this clonotype. The chain couples TRBV12-3 or TRBV12-4 to TRBJ2-7; the match to TRBD2 covers 9 bases. Losses at the gene ends were 3 bases for V and 3 bases for J; bases not matched to a gene: 6. The CDR3 is 15 residues long. The CDR3 loop is CASSFLSSGNYEQYF. CDR3 sequence (DNA): TGTGCCAGCAGTTTTCTTTCTAGCGGGAACTACGAGCAGTACTTC.

The chain uses TRBV12-5 and TRBJ1-1; D remains unclear. Germline CDR1 and CDR2: LGHNT and FRNRAP. This CDR3 is 12 amino acids long. V dropped 7 bases and J dropped 6 bases, with 12 bases sitting between them. The CDR3 sequence is CASAGGVAEAFF. CDR3 coding DNA: TGTGCTAGTGCCGGCGGGGTCGCTGAAGCTTTCTTT.

A single count supports this clonotype. A much larger clone lies a single base off, so this may be a read error. The chain combines TRBV12-3 or TRBV12-4 with TRBJ1-5; no definite D call. This CDR3 is 14 amino acids long. The CDR3 nucleotides read TGTACCAGCACCACCGCCCCGAGGGTACAGCCCCAGCATTTT. It encodes CTSTTAPRVQPQHF.

This clonotype turned up a few times. The V and J genes are TRBV14 and TRBJ2-7, with D possibly being TRBD2 (6 bases). V was cut by 0 bases and J by 1 base, with 13 bases left in between. The CDR3 length is 16 residues. Germline lookup yields CDR1 SGHDN and CDR2 FVKESK. In DNA form, the CDR3 reads TGTGCCAGCAGCCAAGATAGGGGACTGAATTCCTACGAGCAGTACTTC. Residues: CASSQDRGLNSYEQYF.

The V gene is TRBV7-3, the J gene TRBJ2-5, with TRBD2 matching over 13 bases. From germline, CDR1 is SGHTA and CDR2 FQGTGA. CDR3 size: 15 residues. V gave up 6 bases and J gave up 5 bases; unmatched junction bases: 6. CDR3 in amino acids: CASRPGTSGMETQYF. DNA of the CDR3: TGTGCCAGCAGACCCGGGACTAGCGGGATGGAGACCCAGTACTTC.

The V call is TRBV20-1, the J call TRBJ1-5, with D maybe TRBD1 (6 bases). Germline CDR1 is DFQATT and CDR2 is SNEGSKA (reference sequence). This CDR3 is 14 amino acids long. V was cut by 6 bases and J by 2 bases, with 14 bases left in between. As DNA, the CDR3 is TGCAGTGCCTCAGGGGATATGGGCAATCAGCCCCAGCATTTT. It yields the protein CSASGDMGNQPQHF.

In this sample, this clonotype turned up many times. The gene calls are TRBV4-1 and TRBJ2-7; TRBD1 aligns across 11 bases. CDR3 length: 16 amino acids. Germline CDR1 and CDR2: MGHRA and YSYEKL. Losses at the gene ends were 2 bases for V and 6 bases for J; bases not matched to a gene: 9. In nucleotides, the CDR3 is TGCGCCAGCAGCCAAACCAGAGGACAGGGGGCTGGCGAGCAGTACTTC. It yields the protein CASSQTRGQGAGEQYF.

This clonotype was seen ten or more times. The CDR3 region is CASSYPGTATSTDTQYF. The CDR3 DNA reads as TGTGCCAGCAGTTACCCAGGGACGGCCACCAGCACAGATACGCAGTATTTT. J is TRBJ2-3 and V is TRBV28, with D perhaps matching TRBD1 or TRBD2 (5 bases each). V was cut by 4 bases and J by 0 bases, with 17 bases left in between. Looked up from germline, CDR1 is MDHEN and CDR2 is SYDVKM. The CDR3 loop spans 17 amino acids.

At least ten counts were recorded for this clonotype. J is TRBJ2-7 and V is TRBV7-2; 11 bases line up with TRBD2. Losses at the gene ends were 4 bases for V and 3 bases for J; bases not matched to a gene: 2. CDR3 length: 14 residues. The germline V gene has CDR1 SGHTA and CDR2 FQGNSA. For the CDR3, the DNA is TGTGCCAGCAGCTCGACTAGCGGGAACTACGAGCAGTACTTC. Protein: CASSSTSGNYEQYF.

The chain employs TRBV7-9 and TRBJ2-7; TRBD2 matches at 8 bases. The CDR3 runs 15 residues. Germline V gene sequence: CDR1 SEHNR, CDR2 FQNEAQ (reference sequence). The ends lost 7 bases at V and 3 bases at J; junction bases unmatched: 11. The CDR3, as DNA: TGTGCCAGCAACCCCCCCAATAGCGGGGTCTACGAGCAGTACTTC. Protein sequence: CASNPPNSGVYEQYF.